A single sample is the source of the 9 T cell receptor beta chains below, sequenced in a study of T cell repertoires in cytomegalovirus infection. What these receptors recognize is not known. TCRdb redid the calling of the reads with MiXCR, one entry per CDR3 protein. Found here are 750,000 to 950,000 distinct CDR3 sequences, 25% to 30% of them singletons; the top ten hold about an eighth. Here the sequenced sample was cultured CD8+ T cells from PBMCs, taken from culture after CMV antigen stimulation. All receptors derive from a human donor in good health (CMV status not recorded). Some clones in this sample may be carry-over from other donors' samples.

V is TRBV19 and J is TRBJ2-7; D perhaps matches TRBD1 (6 bases). The V gene lost 6 bases and the J gene lost 2 bases, with 20 bases spanning the gap. The CDR3 consists of 16 residues. Germline CDR1 LNHDA, CDR2 SQIVND (reference sequence). CDR3 amino acids: CASSLTRTAIPYEQYV. Here the CDR3 DNA reads TGTGCCAGTAGCCTCACTAGGACAGCCATCCCCTACGAGCAGTACGTC.

V and J are TRBV15 and TRBJ1-1; 9 bases are shared with TRBD1. CDR1 LNHNV and CDR2 YYDKDF come from the germline V gene (reference sequence). The V segment lost 5 bases and the J segment 6 bases; nucleotides outside the gene matches: 10. This CDR3 spans 15 amino acids. Here the CDR3 DNA reads TGTGCCACCAGCTATCCTGGGACAGGGAGATCTGAAGCTTTCTTT. This encodes CATSYPGTGRSEAFF.

This clonotype has just a few counts. The chain combines TRBV2 with TRBJ2-7, with D perhaps TRBD1 (5 bases). From germline, CDR1 is SNHLY and CDR2 FYNNEI. The V end lost 8 bases, the J end lost 1 base, and 15 bases lay between the germline ends. The CDR3 totals 14 residues. In DNA form, the CDR3 reads TGTGCCAGCTTTGGATTGACAGATTCCTACGAGCAGTACGTC. Its protein product is CASFGLTDSYEQYV.

J is TRBJ2-3 and V is TRBV10-2; no clear D gene. The germline V gene has CDR1 WSHSY and CDR2 SAAADI. V dropped 3 bases and J dropped 0 bases, with 10 bases sitting between them. The CDR3 is 15 amino acids. The CDR3 nucleotides are TGCGCCAGCAGTGACCCTAATACTAGCACAGATACGCAGTATTTT. It yields the protein CASSDPNTSTDTQYF.

The chain links TRBV5-1 to TRBJ2-7; D not certain. The germline V and J ends were trimmed by 4 bases and 3 bases, with 14 bases remaining between them. CDR3 length equals 14 residues. Germline CDR1 is SGHRS and CDR2 is YFSETQ. The CDR3 DNA reads TGCGCCAGCAGCCCCGACTCGGAGAACTACGAGCAGTACGTC. Amino acids: CASSPDSENYEQYV.

The V gene is TRBV6-2 or TRBV6-3, the J gene TRBJ1-6, with 8 bases aligning to TRBD1. This CDR3 is built from 14 residues. Germline V lookup: CDR1 MNHEY, CDR2 SVGEGT. The junction had 1 base not matched to a gene; V was cut back by 7 bases and J by 2 bases. CDR3 sequence: CASIRGPYNSPLHF. CDR3 DNA sequence: TGTGCCAGCATCAGGGGGCCCTATAATTCACCCCTCCACTTT.

The chain employs TRBV7-9 and TRBJ2-1, with D unclear. From germline, CDR1 is SEHNR and CDR2 FQNEAQ (reference sequence). CDR3 size: 13 residues. V gave up 4 bases and J gave up 8 bases, with 12 bases separating them. CDR3 residues: CASSSPSSYEQFF. CDR3 nucleotides: TGTGCCAGCAGCTCCCCATCGTCCTATGAGCAGTTCTTC.

The chain employs TRBV10-3 and TRBJ1-2; no clear D gene. Looked up from germline, CDR1 is ENHRY and CDR2 is SYGVKD. This CDR3 is 14 amino acids long. Trimming removed 2 bases at V and 3 bases at J, with 10 bases between. CDR3 bases: TGTGCCATCAGTGAGGGAGAGATCGACTATGGCTACACCTTC. It is translated as CAISEGEIDYGYTF.

This clonotype was observed a few times. The J gene is TRBJ2-1, the V gene TRBV12-5; TRBD1 is a possible D gene (6 bases). Germline-derived CDR1 and CDR2 are LGHNT and FRNRAP. CDR3 length equals 13 residues. Deletions cut 4 bases from V and 8 bases from J, with 12 bases between. The CDR3 DNA reads TGTGCTAGTGGTTGGGGGCCTAGGTATGAGCAGTTCTTC. Translating it yields CASGWGPRYEQFF.